Listed below are T cell receptor beta chains from one sample, sequenced in a study of T-cell memory formation after mild COVID-19. From the 5' RACE reads, TCRdb called clonotypes with MiXCR, one entry per CDR3 protein. The sample lists under 200,000 distinct CDR3 sequences, 11% occurring once. Sequenced: PBMCs or a T cell subset sorted from them (not recorded which). Receptors were obtained from a man between 18 and 35 years old who had mild COVID-19 (a few samples of this study predate the infection). Cell type and time point are not known. CDR3s include the opening cysteine and the closing phenylalanine or tryptophan. The D gene is left open where the match is weak. For some rows the clone size is stated as once, few or many, or as a class when expanded; others skip it.

J gene: TRBJ1-2
clone size: few
D gene: .
V gene: TRBV7-2
CDR3 DNA: TGTGCCAGCAGCTCGTCGACAGGTCTCTATGGCTACACCTTC
CDR3 protein: CASSSSTGLYGYTF

J gene: TRBJ2-5
clone size: .
D gene: TRBD1
V gene: TRBV6-5
CDR3 DNA: TGTGCCAGCAGAAGGGGACAGCAAGAGACCCAGTACTTC
CDR3 protein: CASRRGQQETQYF

J gene: TRBJ2-5
clone size: many
D gene: .
V gene: TRBV10-3
CDR3 DNA: TGTGCCATCAGCCCCACAGGGCCCGGCGACCAAGAGACCCAGTACTTC
CDR3 protein: CAISPTGPGDQETQYF

J gene: TRBJ2-5
clone size: many
D gene: .
V gene: TRBV20-1
CDR3 DNA: TGCAGTGCCAGGGTCCAAGAGACCCAGTACTTC
CDR3 protein: CSARVQETQYF

J gene: TRBJ2-3
clone size: many
D gene: TRBD2
V gene: TRBV6-5
CDR3 DNA: TGTGCCAGCAGTCGTAGCGGGGGGCAGACAGATACGCAGTATTTT
CDR3 protein: CASSRSGGQTDTQYF

J gene: TRBJ2-4
clone size: few
D gene: .
V gene: TRBV2
CDR3 DNA: TGTGCCAGCAGGCCCTCCAAAAACATTCAGTACTTC
CDR3 protein: CASRPSKNIQYF

J gene: TRBJ2-3
clone size: few
D gene: .
V gene: TRBV23-1
CDR3 DNA: TGCGCCAGCAGTCCTGCCGGCACAGATACGCAGTATTTT
CDR3 protein: CASSPAGTDTQYF

J gene: TRBJ2-6
clone size: few
D gene: .
V gene: TRBV7-9
CDR3 DNA: TGTGCCAGCAGCTCAGCACGCTCTGGGGCCAACGTCCTGACTTTC
CDR3 protein: CASSSARSGANVLTF

J gene: TRBJ1-5
clone size: many
D gene: .
V gene: TRBV6-1
CDR3 DNA: TGTGCCAGCGGGGTTAGGGCCAATCAGCCCCAGCATTTT
CDR3 protein: CASGVRANQPQHF

J gene: TRBJ2-1
clone size: .
D gene: TRBD2
V gene: TRBV15
CDR3 DNA: TGTGCCACCAGCAGTCCCGGACTAGCGGGGAATGAGCAGTTCTTC
CDR3 protein: CATSSPGLAGNEQFF

J gene: TRBJ1-2
clone size: few
D gene: .
V gene: TRBV7-2
CDR3 DNA: TGTGCCAGCAGCGAGTCTCCTGGACTAGTTTATGGCTACACCTTC
CDR3 protein: CASSESPGLVYGYTF

J gene: TRBJ1-4
clone size: many
D gene: .
V gene: TRBV4-3
CDR3 DNA: TGCGCCAGCAGCCAAGATGGGGGAGAAAAACTGTTTTTT
CDR3 protein: CASSQDGGEKLFF

J gene: TRBJ1-1
clone size: .
D gene: .
V gene: TRBV7-9
CDR3 DNA: TGTGCCAGCAGCTTAGGGGTCACCCCTTGGGCTGAAGCTTTCTTT
CDR3 protein: CASSLGVTPWAEAFF

J gene: TRBJ1-2
clone size: few
D gene: .
V gene: TRBV7-9
CDR3 DNA: TGTGCCAGCAGGATAAACACAGGGAGCCGTGGCTACACCTTC
CDR3 protein: CASRINTGSRGYTF

J gene: TRBJ1-5
clone size: once
D gene: TRBD1
V gene: TRBV4-3
CDR3 DNA: TGCGCCAGCAGCCAGGGTACCGGGACAGGGGATCAGCCCCAGCATTTT
CDR3 protein: CASSQGTGTGDQPQHF

J gene: TRBJ1-1
clone size: .
D gene: .
V gene: TRBV7-8
CDR3 DNA: TGTGCCAGCAGCATCATGGGTAACACTGAAGCTTTCTTT
CDR3 protein: CASSIMGNTEAFF

J gene: TRBJ2-3
clone size: many
D gene: .
V gene: TRBV24-1
CDR3 DNA: TGTGCCACCAGTGATGGGGCCAGCACAGATACGCAGTATTTT
CDR3 protein: CATSDGASTDTQYF

J gene: TRBJ1-3
clone size: .
D gene: TRBD1
V gene: TRBV10-2
CDR3 DNA: TGCGCCAGCAGCTCAGGGGGAGACTCTGGAAACACCATATATTTT
CDR3 protein: CASSSGGDSGNTIYF

J gene: TRBJ2-1
clone size: .
D gene: .
V gene: TRBV7-2
CDR3 DNA: TGTGCCAGCAGCTCCCTTCGTAGTTACGAGCAGTTCTTC
CDR3 protein: CASSSLRSYEQFF

J gene: TRBJ2-7
clone size: many
D gene: .
V gene: TRBV6-5
CDR3 DNA: TGTGCCAGCAGTTACTGGGCAGGTCCTGACTACGAGCAGTACTTC
CDR3 protein: CASSYWAGPDYEQYF

J gene: TRBJ2-1
clone size: .
D gene: TRBD2
V gene: TRBV2
CDR3 DNA: TGTGCCAGCAGTCCGCTAGAGCGGGGGGGCGTCTACAATGAGCAGTTCTTC
CDR3 protein: CASSPLERGGVYNEQFF

J gene: TRBJ2-1
clone size: few
D gene: TRBD2
V gene: TRBV2
CDR3 DNA: TGTGCCAGCAGACCGACTAGCGGGGGGGCCCATGAGCAGTTCTTC
CDR3 protein: CASRPTSGGAHEQFF

J gene: TRBJ1-1
clone size: .
D gene: .
V gene: TRBV9
CDR3 DNA: TGTGCCAGCAGCGCGGGACTGAACACTGAAGCTTTCTTT
CDR3 protein: CASSAGLNTEAFF

J gene: TRBJ1-5
clone size: .
D gene: .
V gene: TRBV7-2
CDR3 DNA: TGTGCCAGCAGCATTGAGACAGGCGCAAGCAATCAGCCCCAGCATTTT
CDR3 protein: CASSIETGASNQPQHF

J gene: TRBJ1-2
clone size: many
D gene: .
V gene: TRBV4-1
CDR3 DNA: TGCGCCAGCAGCCAGCAGGGCCGAAAGTATGGCTACACCTTC
CDR3 protein: CASSQQGRKYGYTF